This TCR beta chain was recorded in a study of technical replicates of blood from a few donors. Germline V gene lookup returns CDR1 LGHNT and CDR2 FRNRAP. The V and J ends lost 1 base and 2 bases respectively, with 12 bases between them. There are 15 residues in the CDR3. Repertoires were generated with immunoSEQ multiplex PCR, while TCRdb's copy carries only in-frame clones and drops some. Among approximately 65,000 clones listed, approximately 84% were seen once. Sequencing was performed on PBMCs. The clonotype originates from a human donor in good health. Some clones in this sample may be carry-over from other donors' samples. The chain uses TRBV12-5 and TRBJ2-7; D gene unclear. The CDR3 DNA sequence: TGTGCTAGTGGTTTGGGAGACACGACAACCTACGAGCAGTACTTC. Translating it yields CASGLGDTTTYEQYF.